This passage covers 17 T cell receptor beta chains from one sample sequenced in a study of Graves' ophthalmopathy and Graves' hyperthyroidism. Scientists amplified the TCR beta CDR3 regions from RNA transcripts. HTBI primers served in a first-round RT-PCR, which a second-round multiplex PCR followed. TCRdb re-called the multiplex PCR reads through MiXCR, storing one row per CDR3 protein. The sample contains hundreds of thousands of distinct CDR3 sequences, approximately 22% of which appear only once. Material: peripheral blood. Source of these receptors: a woman aged 18-29 years with stable Graves' hyperthyroidism. Some clones in this sample may be carry-over from other donors' samples.

This clonotype appeared many times. The rearrangement joins TRBV7-9 to TRBJ2-5; perhaps D is TRBD1 or TRBD2 (5 bases each). The germline V and J ends were trimmed by 1 base and 6 bases, with 12 bases remaining between them. CDR1 is SEHNR, CDR2 FQNEAQ, per germline (reference sequence). This CDR3 has 14 amino acids. The DNA for the CDR3 is TGTGCCAGCAGCTTAGATGGGGGAGTAAAGACCCAGTACTTC. Protein sequence: CASSLDGGVKTQYF.

This clonotype was counted at least ten times. This sequence joins TRBV11-2 and TRBJ2-7; D is perhaps TRBD2 (5 bases). Germline loops: CDR1 SGHAT, CDR2 FQNNGV. The V and J ends lost 1 base and 0 bases respectively, with 7 bases between them. The CDR3 runs to 14 residues. CDR3 sequence reads: CASSLAGTSYEQYF. As DNA, the CDR3 is TGTGCCAGCAGCTTAGCGGGAACCTCCTACGAGCAGTACTTC.

In this sample, this clonotype turned up a few times. The rearrangement links TRBV12-3 or TRBV12-4 to TRBJ1-3; no definite D call. V lost 1 base to trimming and J lost 0 bases, with 7 bases between them. The CDR3 covers 15 residues. The CDR3 nucleotides read TGTGCCAGCAGTTTAGTGTTTTTCTCTGGAAACACCATATATTTT. It specifies CASSLVFFSGNTIYF.

The chain joins TRBV6-1 to TRBJ1-5; D is unresolved. V was pared by 4 bases and J by 1 base, with 11 bases between. The germline gives CDR1 MNHNS, CDR2 SASEGT. The CDR3 loop spans 15 amino acids. The CDR3 coding sequence is TGTGCCAGCAGTGTCTTTTTGGGGAGCAATCAGCCCCAGCATTTT. Protein sequence: CASSVFLGSNQPQHF.

In its sample, this clonotype was seen many times. The chain is built from TRBV6-1 and TRBJ2-7; TRBD1 matches 7 bases. Germline CDR1 MNHNS, CDR2 SASEGT. The CDR3 covers 14 residues. Unmatched junction bases numbered 11, after V lost 8 bases and J lost 4 bases. CDR3 nucleotides: TGTGCCAGCGGTCCGACAGGGAGAAAGTACGAGCAGTACTTC. Its translation: CASGPTGRKYEQYF.

The chain couples TRBV7-3 to TRBJ2-2, with 9 bases aligning to TRBD1. The CDR3 runs 15 residues. CDR1 and CDR2 (germline): SGHTA, FQGTGA. Trimming at V came to 1 base and at J to 7 bases, leaving 4 bases not matched to a gene. CDR3 residues: CASSLSGTGNGELFF. CDR3 nucleotide sequence: TGTGCCAGCAGCTTAAGCGGGACAGGGAACGGGGAGCTGTTTTTT.

This clonotype has ten or more counts. The chain recombines TRBV6-1 with TRBJ1-1; 7 bases fit TRBD1. CDR1 and CDR2 from the germline V gene are MNHNS and SASEGT. The CDR3 loop spans 14 amino acids. Trimming at V came to 7 bases and at J to 6 bases, leaving 11 bases not matched to a gene. DNA for the CDR3: TGTGCCAGCACCGCGACAGGGAGGAGGGCTGAAGCTTTCTTT. This codes for CASTATGRRAEAFF.

This clonotype was seen at least ten times. The chain employs TRBV28 and TRBJ1-5; 12 positions agree with TRBD1. The CDR3 spans 17 residues. V shed 8 bases, J shed 0 bases, and the junction held 8 bases outside the gene matches. CDR1 is MDHEN and CDR2 is SYDVKM in the germline V gene. The CDR3 nucleotides read TGTGCCAGCGTACCGGGACAGGGGGCATATAGCAATCAGCCCCAGCATTTT. This translates into CASVPGQGAYSNQPQHF. The whole variable domain, filled in from reference TRBV28 and TRBJ1-5, reads DVKVTQSSRYLVKRTGEKVFLECVQDMDHENMFWYRQDPGLGLRLIYFSYDVKMKEKGDIPEGYSVSREKKERFSLILESASTNQTSMYLCASVPGQGAYSNQPQHFGDGTRLSIL.

The DNA of the CDR3 is TGTGCCACCAGCAGCCCGCCCAACCAGAACACTGAAGCTTTCTTT. This gives the protein CATSSPPNQNTEAFF. V is TRBV15 and J is TRBJ1-1; D gene ambiguous. Trimming stripped 3 bases from V and 1 base from J, with 12 bases between. Per germline, CDR1 LNHNV and CDR2 YYDKDF (reference sequence). The CDR3 runs 15 residues.

CDR3 amino acids: CASSPDRRATETQYF. CDR3 DNA: TGTGCCAGCAGCCCCGACAGGAGGGCTACGGAGACCCAGTACTTC. V and J are TRBV7-8 and TRBJ2-5; D may match TRBD1 or TRBD2 (6 bases each). V lost 5 bases, J lost 5 bases, and 18 bases lay in between. Germline assignment: CDR1 SGHVS and CDR2 FQNEAQ. CDR3 length: 15 residues.

In the case of this clonotype: A much larger clone is a single base away; this may be a read error. This chain joins TRBV9 and TRBJ1-5; D is ambiguous. The CDR3 extends over 14 amino acids. The V and J ends lost 0 bases and 5 bases respectively, with 9 bases between them. Germline V gene data show CDR1 as SGDLS and CDR2 as YYNGEE. In nucleotides, the CDR3 is TGTGCCAGCAGCGTAGGCGGGCGTTATCAGCCCCAGCATTTT. Protein product: CASSVGGRYQPQHF.

This clonotype was detected many times. The chain has TRBV18 and TRBJ2-5; 8 bases agree with TRBD1. Per the germline V gene, CDR1 is KGHSH and CDR2 is LQKENI. This CDR3 comprises 13 residues. J gave up 4 bases and V 8 bases, and 6 bases lay outside the gene matches. The DNA for the CDR3 is TGTGCCAGCAGCCCCGACAGGGGAGAGACCCAGTACTTC. This gives the protein CASSPDRGETQYF.

This clonotype was detected many times. The chain carries TRBV12-3 or TRBV12-4 and TRBJ1-5; D is unclear. The CDR3 covers 13 residues. V was cut by 5 bases and J by 6 bases, with 11 bases left in between. The CDR3 sequence: CASSPRGGQPQHF. CDR3 nucleotide sequence: TGTGCCAGCAGTCCCAGAGGTGGTCAGCCCCAGCATTTT.

This clonotype was seen many times. CDR3 nucleotides: TGCGCCAGCAGCTGGGAGGACAGGGAGACCCAGTACTTC. Translated, it gives CASSWEDRETQYF. The chain has TRBV5-1 and TRBJ2-5, with D perhaps matching TRBD1 (7 bases). CDR1 is SGHRS, CDR2 YFSETQ, per germline. CDR3 size: 13 residues. Trimming left V 3 bases short and J 5 bases short, with 11 bases between.

This clonotype was counted many times. A read error may produce the germline difference seen at one junction end. This chain joins TRBV20-1 and TRBJ2-5, with 10 bases that match TRBD2. The CDR3 is 15 residues long. Per the germline V gene, CDR1 is DFQATT and CDR2 is SNEGSKA (reference sequence). In DNA form, the CDR3 reads TGCAGTGCCAGAGCGCAGCGGGGGGGCGCCGAGACCCAGTACTTC. It codes for CSARAQRGGAETQYF.

This rearrangement joins TRBV7-8 to TRBJ2-5, with no clear D. The CDR3 runs to 15 residues. Per germline, CDR1 SGHVS and CDR2 FQNEAQ. Trimming took off 5 bases at V and 2 bases at J, with 15 bases between the two ends. The CDR3 sequence is CASSEREVGQETQYF. For the CDR3, the DNA is TGTGCCAGCAGCGAGAGAGAAGTTGGACAAGAGACCCAGTACTTC.

This clonotype was recorded many times. The chain combines TRBV11-2 with TRBJ2-2; tentatively, D is TRBD2 (6 bases). There are 17 residues in the CDR3. Trimming cost V 0 bases and J 2 bases, with 13 bases left between them. The germline V gene encodes CDR1 SGHAT and CDR2 FQNNGV. The CDR3 DNA reads as TGTGCCAGCAGCTTAGACCCCGGGCGGGGAAACACCGGGGAGCTGTTTTTT. The encoded protein is CASSLDPGRGNTGELFF.